The 29 T cell receptor beta chains in this list originate from one sample, sequenced in a study of blood T cell repertoires in COVID-19. Libraries were prepared by immunoSEQ multiplex PCR; TCRdb keeps only in-frame clonotypes and omits some of them. The sample yields nearly 300,000 clones, 89% seen once. The sequenced sample consisted of PBMCs or T cells enriched from blood (not recorded which). Receptors originate from a woman aged 45-60 years who had been exposed to COVID-19.

This clone was seen just once. V and J are TRBV29-1 and TRBJ1-2, with D tentatively TRBD1 (5 bases). CDR3 length: 11 amino acids. The germline V gene encodes CDR1 SQVTM and CDR2 ANQGSEA. V gave up 6 bases and J gave up 6 bases, with 11 bases separating them. The CDR3 DNA reads as TGCAGCGTGAGGGGACTTGATGGCTACACCTTC. Residues: CSVRGLDGYTF.

The chain employs TRBV15 and TRBJ2-5; 9 nucleotides match TRBD2. Germline V gives CDR1 LNHNV, CDR2 YYDKDF (reference sequence). CDR3 length equals 16 residues. After removal of 1 base from V and 5 bases from J, the junction contained 8 bases not matched to a gene. CDR3 nucleotide sequence: TGTGCCACCAGCAGAGTTTTTAGCGGGGGATGGGAGACCCAGTACTTC. Its translation: CATSRVFSGGWETQYF.

V and J are TRBV9 and TRBJ1-1, with unresolved D. The germline V gene has CDR1 SGDLS and CDR2 YYNGEE. This CDR3 is 13 amino acids long. Between the trimmed V and J ends, which lost 4 bases and 1 base, there was a span of 8 bases. CDR3 region: CASSPGPNTEAFF. For the CDR3, the DNA is TGTGCCAGCAGCCCTGGGCCGAACACTGAAGCTTTCTTT.

CDR3 sequence: CASSISSGPTYTQYF. CDR3 nucleotides: TGTGCCAGTAGTATCTCTAGCGGCCCCACTTATACGCAGTATTTT. The gene calls are TRBV19 and TRBJ2-3; 7 nucleotides agree with TRBD2. Per the germline V gene, CDR1 is LNHDA and CDR2 is SQIVND (reference sequence). The CDR3 is 15 residues long. V was clipped by 3 bases and J by 7 bases; unmatched bases: 10.

This rearrangement joins TRBV28 to TRBJ2-3; the match to TRBD2 covers 16 bases. The V gene's germline CDR1 is MDHEN and CDR2 SYDVKM. This CDR3 comprises 17 residues. J gave up 6 bases and V 6 bases, and 9 bases lay outside the gene matches. CDR3 nucleotide sequence: TGTGCCAGCAGCGAGGGGACTAGCGGGGGGGCAAGGGATACGCAGTATTTT. Protein sequence: CASSEGTSGGARDTQYF.

The genes are TRBV13 and TRBJ2-1, with D uncertain. The germline gives CDR1 PRHDT, CDR2 FYEKMQ (reference sequence). There are 15 residues in the CDR3. The V end was cut by 3 bases, the J end by 3 bases, with 12 bases between. CDR3 region: CASSFRWPGYNEQFF. CDR3 DNA: TGTGCCAGCAGCTTCCGCTGGCCAGGCTACAATGAGCAGTTCTTC.

The V call is TRBV18, the J call TRBJ2-5; D might be TRBD2 (7 bases). The CDR3 runs 17 residues. Germline V gene sequence: CDR1 KGHSH, CDR2 LQKENI. V shed 2 bases and J shed 1 base, with 17 bases lying between them. As DNA, the CDR3 is TGTGCCAGCTCACCAGTGAGTGCGAGGGGGGGCCAAGAGACCCAGTACTTC. Translated: CASSPVSARGGQETQYF.

The V gene is TRBV12-2, the J gene TRBJ1-2; TRBD1 is taken as the D call from the table, unchecked against the DNA. TRBV12-2 is described as a pseudogene. The CDR3 has 15 amino acids. The CDR3 nucleotides read TGTGCAAGTCGCTCCCTCACCGACAGATTTAGAGGCTACACCTTC. This translates into CASRSLTDRFRGYTF.

The V and J genes are TRBV18 and TRBJ2-1; no firm D call. Germline CDR1 KGHSH, CDR2 LQKENI. Between the trimmed V and J ends, which lost 4 bases and 4 bases, there was a span of 5 bases. The length of the CDR3 is 12 residues. The CDR3 sequence: CASSHKYNEQFF. The CDR3, as DNA: TGTGCCAGCTCACACAAATACAATGAGCAGTTCTTC.

The chain links TRBV23-1 to TRBJ1-1; no clear D gene. TRBV23-1 is an open reading frame whose function is uncertain. V was pared by 0 bases and J by 7 bases, with 9 bases between. There are 13 residues in the CDR3. The CDR3 region has the DNA TGCGCCAGCAGTCAATCAGCACGTATTGAAGCTTTCTTT. It codes for CASSQSARIEAFF.

This CDR3 reads CASSSGTLANTGELFF. DNA for the CDR3: TGTGCCAGCAGCTCCGGGACACTCGCGAACACCGGGGAGCTGTTTTTT. The V and J genes are TRBV5-5 and TRBJ2-2, with D perhaps TRBD1 (6 bases). CDR3 length: 16 residues. Germline CDR1 SGHKS, CDR2 YYEKEE (reference sequence). V was pared by 3 bases and J by 0 bases, with 12 bases between.

The chain recombines TRBV4-1 with TRBJ2-7; TRBD2 aligns across 8 bases. V was clipped by 2 bases and J by 2 bases; unmatched bases: 5. Germline V CDR1 and CDR2: MGHRA, YSYEKL. The CDR3 spans 15 residues. The CDR3 nucleotides read TGCGCCAGCAGCCAATTGGGACTAGGTCCCTACGAGCAGTACTTC. This encodes CASSQLGLGPYEQYF.

The chain is built from TRBV5-1 and TRBJ1-1; 8 bases line up with TRBD1. Germline CDR1 SGHRS, CDR2 YFSETQ. Losses at the gene ends were 4 bases for V and 1 base for J; bases not matched to a gene: 15. CDR3 length: 18 amino acids. The CDR3 DNA reads as TGCGCCAGCAGCCTCGGACAGGGCTCCCTTGGTTGGAACACTGAAGCTTTCTTT. Translating it yields CASSLGQGSLGWNTEAFF.

V usage is TRBV5-4 and J usage is TRBJ2-3; D gene unclear. With 5 bases removed from V and 0 bases from J, the gap between germline ends came to 7 bases. Germline V gives CDR1 SGHNT, CDR2 YYREEE (reference sequence). The CDR3 is 13 amino acids. CDR3 sequence: CASSYQSTDTQYF. The CDR3 DNA reads TGTGCCAGCAGTTATCAGAGCACAGATACGCAGTATTTT.

The V call is TRBV6-2 or TRBV6-3, the J call TRBJ1-1, with D possibly being TRBD1 (5 bases). The V end lost 6 bases, the J end lost 5 bases, and 10 bases lay between the germline ends. This CDR3 has 12 residues. The V gene's germline CDR1 is MNHEY and CDR2 SVGEGT. The CDR3 spells CASSWGGTEAFF. In DNA form, the CDR3 reads TGTGCCAGCAGCTGGGGGGGAACTGAAGCTTTCTTT.

Only one count was recorded for this clone. The chain is built from TRBV7-8 and TRBJ1-2; tentative D call: TRBD1 (5 bases). V lost 5 bases and J lost 3, with 16 bases in between. The CDR3 is 15 residues long. Germline loops: CDR1 SGHVS, CDR2 FQNEAQ. CDR3 sequence (DNA): TGTGCCAGCAGCCACCCAGGGATTATTGACTATGGCTACACCTTC. It yields the protein CASSHPGIIDYGYTF.

The chain combines TRBV16 with TRBJ1-5; 9 bases agree with TRBD1. This CDR3 comprises 14 residues. J gave up 6 bases and V 5 bases, and 5 bases lay outside the gene matches. Germline V gene sequence: CDR1 KGHSY, CDR2 FQNENV. The CDR3 coding sequence is TGTGCCAGCAGCAGAACAGGGGGCGGTCAGCCCCAGCATTTT. This gives the protein CASSRTGGGQPQHF.

This clone appeared a single time. J is TRBJ1-3 and V is TRBV14; a possible D gene is TRBD1 (6 bases). This CDR3 has 13 amino acids. V was clipped by 4 bases and J by 13 bases, with 17 bases between them. Per germline, CDR1 SGHDN and CDR2 FVKESK. CDR3 sequence (DNA): TGTGCCAGCAGCCGAGAAACACACCAGGGGATATATTTT. The encoded protein is CASSRETHQGIYF.

The chain recombines TRBV4-1 with TRBJ1-5, with 8 nucleotides matching TRBD1. Trimming cost V 0 bases and J 1 base; bases outside gene matches: 5. Germline lookup yields CDR1 MGHRA and CDR2 YSYEKL. The CDR3 is 17 residues long. CDR3 nucleotide sequence: TGCGCCAGCAGCCAAGATCCGACAGGGGCCAGCAATCAGCCCCAGCATTTT. Encoded protein: CASSQDPTGASNQPQHF.

The CDR3 nucleotides read TGTGCCAGCAGCCAAAAAGGGACCGGGGGTGTGCTGTTTTTT. As protein: CASSQKGTGGVLFF. V gene TRBV3-1 (or the pseudogene TRBV3-2) combines with J gene TRBJ1-4, with D possibly being TRBD1 (5 bases). V gave up 2 bases and J gave up 14 bases, with 18 bases separating them. Germline assignment: CDR1 LGHDT and CDR2 YNNKEL (reference sequence). The CDR3 runs to 14 residues.

The chain employs TRBV30 and TRBJ2-1; TRBD1 might be the D (6 bases). The CDR3 is 12 amino acids. In germline, CDR1 is GTSNPN, CDR2 SVGIG (reference sequence). Trimming cost V 4 bases and J 10 bases, with 14 bases left between them. CDR3 DNA sequence: TGTGCCTGGAAGCGATCCGGGACAGAGCAGTTCTTC. This translates into CAWKRSGTEQFF.

The chain combines TRBV28 with TRBJ1-6; the match to TRBD1 covers 7 bases. Looked up from germline, CDR1 is MDHEN and CDR2 is SYDVKM. V trimming: 6 bases; J trimming: 7 bases; junction bases outside the gene matches: 9. The CDR3 spans 15 residues. CDR3 DNA: TGTGCCAGCAGCTCCGGACAGGTTCGGAATTCACCCCTCCACTTT. Protein sequence: CASSSGQVRNSPLHF.

This chain uses TRBV4-1 with TRBJ1-6; weak D call: TRBD1 (5 bases). Looked up from germline, CDR1 is MGHRA and CDR2 is YSYEKL. The CDR3 spans 16 residues. V lost 7 bases and J lost 9, with 22 bases in between. Here the CDR3 reads CASTRGEGQGSSPLHF. In DNA form, the CDR3 reads TGCGCCAGCACCCGAGGGGAGGGCCAGGGTAGTTCACCCCTCCACTTT.

This chain joins TRBV6-5 and TRBJ2-7, with 7 positions matching TRBD1. The germline gives CDR1 MNHEY, CDR2 SVGAGI. The CDR3 length is 13 residues. Trimming at V came to 5 bases and at J to 3 bases, leaving 4 bases not matched to a gene. The CDR3 DNA reads as TGTGCCAGCAGTAAGGGACAGAACTACGAGCAGTACTTC. The encoded protein is CASSKGQNYEQYF.

This clone was observed a single time. The chain employs TRBV28 and TRBJ2-3; 9 bases are a match to TRBD2. V lost 5 bases to trimming and J lost 2 bases; unmatched junction nucleotides: 8. The CDR3 consists of 16 residues. Germline V gene data show CDR1 as MDHEN and CDR2 as SYDVKM. The CDR3 nucleotides read TGTGCCAGCAGTCCCCTTAGCGGGGGTAACACAGATACGCAGTATTTT. Translation: CASSPLSGGNTDTQYF.

This clone was seen only a few times. The chain employs TRBV24-1 and TRBJ1-2; D may be TRBD1 (5 bases). CDR3 size: 16 residues. The V end lost 3 bases, the J end lost 4 bases, and 17 bases lay between the germline ends. The germline CDR1 and CDR2 sequences are KGHDR and SFDVKD. This CDR3 is CATSDPAREGSYGYTF. In DNA form, the CDR3 reads TGTGCCACCAGTGATCCCGCCAGGGAGGGGTCCTATGGCTACACCTTC.

V gene TRBV5-4 combines with J gene TRBJ1-6; the D gene is possibly TRBD1 (5 bases). The germline CDR1 and CDR2 sequences are SGHNT and YYREEE (reference sequence). Trimming stripped 2 bases from V and 10 bases from J, with 7 bases between. The CDR3 covers 12 residues. CDR3 DNA: TGTGCCAGCAGCTTAGACAGATCACCCCTCCACTTT. It encodes CASSLDRSPLHF.

The genes are TRBV2 and TRBJ1-5; 7 bases are a match to TRBD1. Germline CDR1 reads SNHLY; CDR2 reads FYNNEI. The length of the CDR3 is 15 residues. The trim removed 5 bases at V and 4 bases at J, leaving 8 bases unmatched. Here the CDR3 reads CASSPVGTENQPQHF. In DNA form, the CDR3 reads TGTGCCAGCAGTCCGGTCGGGACAGAAAATCAGCCCCAGCATTTT.

This chain uses TRBV25-1 with TRBJ1-3, with D uncertain. The CDR3 length is 14 residues. Germline CDR1 and CDR2: MGHDK and SYGVNS. The V and J ends lost 3 bases and 0 bases respectively, with 6 bases between them. The DNA for the CDR3 is TGTGCCAGCAGTGATCTCTCCTCTGGAAACACCATATATTTT. As protein: CASSDLSSGNTIYF.